This T cell receptor beta chain was profiled in a study of blood T cell repertoires in COVID-19. The sample holds one count of this clone. The CDR3 spans 13 residues. Trimming stripped 2 bases from V and 3 bases from J, with 7 bases between. Clones were read by immunoSEQ multiplex PCR, and TCRdb kept only the in-frame ones, dropping some. This table holds nearly 400,000 clones, around nine tenths found once. Cohort allocation depended upon clinical history that participants reported. J is TRBJ1-1 and V is TRBV12-3 or TRBV12-4; D is unresolved. This clonotype originated in a woman between 25 and 40 years old who had recovered from COVID-19. The sample was PBMCs or T cells enriched from blood (not recorded which). The CDR3 DNA sequence: TGTGCCAGCAGTTTACTCACTTACACTGAAGCTTTCTTT. Its protein product is CASSLLTYTEAFF.